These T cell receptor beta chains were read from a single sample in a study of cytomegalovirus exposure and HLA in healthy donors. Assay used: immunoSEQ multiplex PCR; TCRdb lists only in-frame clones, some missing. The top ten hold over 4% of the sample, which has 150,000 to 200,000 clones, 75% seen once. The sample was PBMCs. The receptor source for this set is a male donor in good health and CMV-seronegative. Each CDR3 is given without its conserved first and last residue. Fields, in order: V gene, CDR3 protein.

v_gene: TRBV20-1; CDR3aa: SASRTGQAF
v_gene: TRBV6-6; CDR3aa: ASSSRTDSYEQY
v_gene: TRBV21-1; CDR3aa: ASSKPIRMNTEAF
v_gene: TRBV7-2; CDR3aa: ASSSTGNNEQF
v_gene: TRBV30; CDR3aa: ACQKQGADEQY
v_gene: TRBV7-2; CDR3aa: ASSLDVSSGINEQF
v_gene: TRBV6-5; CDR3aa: ASSYSGTGGETQY
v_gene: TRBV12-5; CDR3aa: ASGRDLLGDEQF
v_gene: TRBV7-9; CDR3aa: ASSSGQGGNSPLH
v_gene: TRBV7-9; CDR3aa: ASSYPLTDSYEQY
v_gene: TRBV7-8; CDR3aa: ASSWRTEVITGELF
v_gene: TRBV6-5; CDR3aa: ASTPPRGTNTEAF
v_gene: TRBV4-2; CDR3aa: ASSQDAGPNEKLF
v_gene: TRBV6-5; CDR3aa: ASSYSSGGYNEQF
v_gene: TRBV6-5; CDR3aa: ASSYEGSHQPQH
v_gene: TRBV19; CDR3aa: ASSKLGQGENIQY
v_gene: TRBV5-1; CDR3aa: ASSARGTTTNEKLF
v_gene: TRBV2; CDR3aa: ASAPDRGWQY
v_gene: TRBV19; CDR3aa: ASSWTSGEETQY